These 8 T cell receptor beta chains were sequenced from one sample in a study of cytomegalovirus exposure and HLA in healthy donors. With 60 Vbeta and 13 Jbeta primers, the PCR was carried out. Some clones are missing from TCRdb's copy, which holds only in-frame ones; the method was immunoSEQ multiplex PCR. The sample records over 110,000 clones, under 80% being singletons. Sequencing was performed on PBMCs. The receptors were sampled from a woman aged 50 to 60 in good health and CMV-seropositive.

The CDR3, as DNA: TGCGCCAGCAGCTTGGAAGCACTTAGCGGGGCAGATACGCAGTATTTT. This gives the protein CASSLEALSGADTQYF. J is TRBJ2-3 and V is TRBV5-1, with 8 bases fitting TRBD2. Germline V gives CDR1 SGHRS, CDR2 YFSETQ. With V trimmed by 0 bases and J by 4 bases, 7 bases remained unmatched. The CDR3 loop spans 16 amino acids.

V is TRBV28 and J is TRBJ2-2; 10 nucleotides line up with TRBD2. The CDR3 is 16 amino acids. V shed 3 bases and J 5 bases; nucleotides not matched to a gene: 6. Germline V gene lookup returns CDR1 MDHEN and CDR2 SYDVKM. CDR3 nucleotide sequence: TGTGCCAGCAGTTTCCAGCGGGGGGGTCTTACCGGGGAGCTGTTTTTT. It codes for CASSFQRGGLTGELFF.

The V gene is TRBV30, the J gene TRBJ1-5; 8 bases map to TRBD1. V was pared by 2 bases and J by 6 bases, with 6 bases of the junction left unmatched. Germline-derived CDR1 and CDR2 are GTSNPN and SVGIG (reference sequence). The CDR3 has 14 residues. CDR3 DNA: TGTGCCTGGAGTCCCACAGGGGGAAGTCAGCCCCAGCATTTT. Translating gives CAWSPTGGSQPQHF.

The chain uses TRBV6-1 and TRBJ2-7, with 12 bases fitting TRBD1. The CDR3 covers 14 residues. The germline gives CDR1 MNHNS, CDR2 SASEGT. With V trimmed by 8 bases and J by 0 bases, 2 bases remained unmatched. CDR3 region: CASVGQGASYEQYF. In DNA form, the CDR3 reads TGTGCCAGCGTGGGACAGGGGGCCTCCTACGAGCAGTACTTC.

The gene calls are TRBV5-6 and TRBJ2-5; TRBD2 agrees at 8 bases. The CDR3 spans 13 residues. The V segment lost 1 base and the J segment 9 bases; nucleotides outside the gene matches: 5. Germline V gene lookup returns CDR1 SGHDT and CDR2 YYEEEE. CDR3 in DNA: TGTGCCAGCAGCTTGACGGGAGGGGAGGCCCAGTACTTC. The encoded protein is CASSLTGGEAQYF.

This chain uses TRBV5-4 with TRBJ1-1, with D possibly being TRBD1 (5 bases). V gave up 1 base and J gave up 4 bases, with 11 bases separating them. The CDR3 is 14 amino acids. CDR1 is SGHNT and CDR2 is YYREEE in the germline V gene (reference sequence). The CDR3 reads CASSLFQGPTEAFF. For the CDR3, the DNA is TGTGCCAGCAGCTTGTTCCAGGGCCCCACTGAAGCTTTCTTT.

This clone was seen more than once but under ten times. The chain joins TRBV7-9 to TRBJ1-2; D ambiguous. CDR3 length: 13 amino acids. The V gene lost 5 bases and the J gene lost 0 bases, with 7 bases spanning the gap. Germline CDR1 and CDR2: SEHNR and FQNEAQ (reference sequence). In DNA form, the CDR3 reads TGTGCCAGCAGCATCACAGCTAACTATGGCTACACCTTC. It is translated as CASSITANYGYTF.

This clone has only a few counts. The rearrangement joins TRBV5-1 to TRBJ2-1; 10 nucleotides match TRBD2. The length of the CDR3 is 15 residues. V gave up 4 bases and J gave up 4 bases; unmatched junction bases: 5. CDR1 SGHRS and CDR2 YFSETQ come from the germline V gene. CDR3 DNA sequence: TGCGCCAGCAGCCCCGAGCGGGGGGGTTACAATGAGCAGTTCTTC. It specifies CASSPERGGYNEQFF.